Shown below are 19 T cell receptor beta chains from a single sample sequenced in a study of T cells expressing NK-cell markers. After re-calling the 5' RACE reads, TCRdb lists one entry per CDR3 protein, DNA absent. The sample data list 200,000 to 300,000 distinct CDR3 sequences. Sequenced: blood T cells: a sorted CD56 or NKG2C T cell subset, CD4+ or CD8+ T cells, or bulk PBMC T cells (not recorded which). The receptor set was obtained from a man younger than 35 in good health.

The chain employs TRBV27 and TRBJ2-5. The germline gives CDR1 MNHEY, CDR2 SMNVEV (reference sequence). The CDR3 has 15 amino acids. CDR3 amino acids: CASSLSGRKVETQYF.

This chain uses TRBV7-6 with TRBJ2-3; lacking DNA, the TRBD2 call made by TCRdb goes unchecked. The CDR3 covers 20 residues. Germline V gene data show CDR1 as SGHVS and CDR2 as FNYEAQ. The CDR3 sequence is CASSLGSSASGRIVTDTQYF.

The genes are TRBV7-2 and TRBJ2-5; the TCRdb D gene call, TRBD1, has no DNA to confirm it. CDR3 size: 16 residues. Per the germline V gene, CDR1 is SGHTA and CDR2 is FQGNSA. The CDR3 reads CASSLGRLGRVETQYF.

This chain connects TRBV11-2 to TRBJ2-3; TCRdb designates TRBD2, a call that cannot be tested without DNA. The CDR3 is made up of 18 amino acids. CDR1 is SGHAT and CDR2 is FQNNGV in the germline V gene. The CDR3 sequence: CASSRTPIAGGSTDTQYF.

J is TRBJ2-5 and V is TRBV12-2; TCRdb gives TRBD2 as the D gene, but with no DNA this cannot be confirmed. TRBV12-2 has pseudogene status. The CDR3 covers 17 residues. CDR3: CASRPFFRQREGGTQYF.

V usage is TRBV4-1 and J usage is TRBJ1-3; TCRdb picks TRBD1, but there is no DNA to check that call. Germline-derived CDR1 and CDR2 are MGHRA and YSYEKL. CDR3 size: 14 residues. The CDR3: CASSQAGPGNTIYF.

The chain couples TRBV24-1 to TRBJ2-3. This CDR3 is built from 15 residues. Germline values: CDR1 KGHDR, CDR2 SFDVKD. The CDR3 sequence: CATSGGGSGTDTQYF.

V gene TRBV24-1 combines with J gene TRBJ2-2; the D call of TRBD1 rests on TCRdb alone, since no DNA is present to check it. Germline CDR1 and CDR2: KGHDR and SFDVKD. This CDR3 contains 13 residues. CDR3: CATSDVGTGILFF.

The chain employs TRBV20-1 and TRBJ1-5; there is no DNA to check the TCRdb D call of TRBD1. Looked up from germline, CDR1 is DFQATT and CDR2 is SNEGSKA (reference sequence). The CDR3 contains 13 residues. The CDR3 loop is CSATFSPDQPQHF.

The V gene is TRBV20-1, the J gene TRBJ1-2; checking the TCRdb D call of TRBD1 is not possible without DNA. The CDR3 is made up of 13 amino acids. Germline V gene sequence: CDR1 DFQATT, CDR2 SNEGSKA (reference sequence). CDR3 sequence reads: CSASPLAVSGYTF.

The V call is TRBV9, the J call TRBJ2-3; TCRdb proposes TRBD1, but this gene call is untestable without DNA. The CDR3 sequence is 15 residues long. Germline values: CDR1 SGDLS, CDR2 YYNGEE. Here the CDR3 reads CASSVDRDTFGSQYF. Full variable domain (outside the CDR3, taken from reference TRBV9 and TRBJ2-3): DSGVTQTPKHLITATGQRVTLRCSPRSGDLSVYWYQQSLDQGLQFLIQYYNGEERAKGNILERFSAQQFPDLHSELNLSSLELGDSALYFCASSVDRDTFGSQYFGPGTRLTVL.

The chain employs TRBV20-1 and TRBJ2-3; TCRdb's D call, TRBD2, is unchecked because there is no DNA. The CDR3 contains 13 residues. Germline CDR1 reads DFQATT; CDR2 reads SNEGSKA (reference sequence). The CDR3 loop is CSGTSGNTDTQYF.

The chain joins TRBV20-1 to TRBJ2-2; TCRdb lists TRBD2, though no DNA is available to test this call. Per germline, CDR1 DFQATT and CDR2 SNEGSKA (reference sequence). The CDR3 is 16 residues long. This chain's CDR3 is CSARAPGLAGTGELFF.

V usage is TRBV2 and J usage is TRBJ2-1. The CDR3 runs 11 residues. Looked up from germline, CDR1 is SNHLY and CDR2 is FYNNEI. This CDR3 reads CAGRLKGEQFF.

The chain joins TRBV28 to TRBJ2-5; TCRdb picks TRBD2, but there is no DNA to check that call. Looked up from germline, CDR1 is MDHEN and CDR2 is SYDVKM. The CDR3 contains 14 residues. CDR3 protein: CASSPSGLAETQYF.

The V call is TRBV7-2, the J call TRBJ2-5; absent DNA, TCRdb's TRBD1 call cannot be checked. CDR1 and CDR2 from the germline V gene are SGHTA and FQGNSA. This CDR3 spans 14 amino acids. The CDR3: CASTFPPGGETQYF. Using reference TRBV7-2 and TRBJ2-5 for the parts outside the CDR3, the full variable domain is GAGVSQSPSNKVTEKGKDVELRCDPISGHTALYWYRQSLGQGLEFLIYFQGNSAPDKSGLPSDRFSAERTGGSVSTLTIQRTQQEDSAVYLCASTFPPGGETQYFGPGTRLLVL.

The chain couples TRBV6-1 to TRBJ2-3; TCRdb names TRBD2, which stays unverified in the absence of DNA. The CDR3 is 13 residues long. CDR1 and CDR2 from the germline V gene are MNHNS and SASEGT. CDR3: CASRPGLADTQYF.

The CDR3 here is CASSPSRDRPYNEQFF. The V call is TRBV19, the J call TRBJ2-1; the TCRdb call, TRBD1, lacks DNA for checking. Germline V gene lookup returns CDR1 LNHDA and CDR2 SQIVND (reference sequence). The CDR3 consists of 16 residues.

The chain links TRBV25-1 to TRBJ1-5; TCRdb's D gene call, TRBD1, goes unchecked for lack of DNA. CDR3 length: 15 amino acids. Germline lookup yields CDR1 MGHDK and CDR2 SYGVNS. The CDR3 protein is CASGAGGANNQPQHF.